These 17 T cell receptor beta chains came from one sample sequenced in a study of OX40 agonist ivuxolimab in advanced cancers. Sequenced by immunoSEQ multiplex PCR; TCRdb stores in-frame clones only, minus some. The table records about 73,000 clones, about 87% of them present only once. Here the sequenced sample was CD4+ or CD8+ T cells sorted from blood, taken in a trial of the OX40 agonist ivuxolimab. Receptors were obtained from an adult with an advanced solid tumor such as melanoma, head and neck, liver or kidney cancer.

This clone appeared a few times. The chain joins TRBV27 to TRBJ2-3; D unclear. The CDR3 covers 11 residues. Between the trimmed V and J ends, which lost 6 bases and 6 bases, there was a span of 7 bases. Germline CDR1 and CDR2: MNHEY and SMNVEV (reference sequence). CDR3 protein: CASSPGDTQYF. CDR3 coding DNA: TGTGCCAGCAGCCCTGGTGATACGCAGTATTTT.

The CDR3 coding sequence is TGTGCCAGCTCACGGGACAGTATCAACACTGAAGCTTTCTTT. It is translated as CASSRDSINTEAFF. This sequence joins TRBV18 and TRBJ1-1, with 7 bases fitting TRBD1. This CDR3 region has 14 residues. V was clipped by 4 bases and J by 2 bases; unmatched bases: 4. The V gene's germline CDR1 is KGHSH and CDR2 LQKENI.

V is TRBV1 and J is TRBJ1-2; the table's D call, TRBD1, was not checked against the DNA. TRBV1 is termed a pseudogene. This CDR3 region has 14 residues. The CDR3: CTSSGMTGGYGYTF. In DNA, the CDR3 is TGCACCAGCAGCGGGATGACAGGGGGGTATGGCTACACCTTC.

The chain has TRBV27 and TRBJ2-7; 14 bases are a match to TRBD2. The CDR3 length is 15 residues. The germline CDR1 and CDR2 sequences are MNHEY and SMNVEV (reference sequence). Trimming at V came to 5 bases and at J to 7 bases, leaving 7 bases not matched to a gene. The CDR3 DNA reads TGTGCCAGCAGTAATCGACTAGCGGGAGGGAAGGAGCAGTACTTC. Residues: CASSNRLAGGKEQYF.

The chain couples TRBV11-2 to TRBJ2-7; 11 bases are shared with TRBD1. The CDR3 sequence is 15 residues long. V lost 2 bases and J lost 9; bases outside the gene matches: 9. Germline CDR1 and CDR2: SGHAT and FQNNGV. CDR3 sequence: CASSLIGTGGPGQYF. The CDR3 nucleotides are TGTGCCAGCAGCTTAATCGGGACAGGGGGTCCTGGGCAGTACTTC.

This chain joins TRBV27 and TRBJ2-1, with D perhaps matching TRBD1 or TRBD2 (5 bases each). The germline V gene encodes CDR1 MNHEY and CDR2 SMNVEV (reference sequence). V lost 8 bases to trimming and J lost 2 bases, with 13 bases between them. The CDR3 spans 14 residues. This chain's CDR3 is CASAWGTAYNEQFF. DNA of the CDR3: TGTGCCAGCGCGTGGGGGACCGCCTACAATGAGCAGTTCTTC.

The CDR3 spells CASSSPTGGNTEAFF. Here the CDR3 DNA reads TGTGCCAGCAGCTCGCCGACAGGGGGGAACACTGAAGCTTTCTTT. The rearrangement links TRBV7-9 to TRBJ1-1, with 9 bases aligning to TRBD1. The junction had 4 bases not matched to a gene; V was cut back by 4 bases and J by 1 base. Germline assignment: CDR1 SEHNR and CDR2 FQNEAQ (reference sequence). The CDR3 spans 15 residues. The entire variable domain, with the rest obtained from reference TRBV7-9 and TRBJ1-1, is as follows: DTGVSQNPRHKITKRGQNVTFRCDPISEHNRLYWYRQTLGQGPEFLTYFQNEAQLEKSRLLSDRFSAERPKGSFSTLEIQRTEQGDSAMYLCASSSPTGGNTEAFFGQGTRLTVV.

This chain uses TRBV2 with TRBJ2-1; D remains unclear. The ends were cut back, 10 bases at V and 9 bases at J, with 13 bases in the middle. CDR3 size: 11 residues. Germline V gene sequence: CDR1 SNHLY, CDR2 FYNNEI. The CDR3 bases are TGTGCCACCTCTAGTAGCCTTGAGCAGTTCTTC. Its protein is CATSSSLEQFF. The variable domain in full, with the rest retrieved from reference TRBV2 and TRBJ2-1, is EPEVTQTPSHQVTQMGQEVILRCVPISNHLYFYWYRQILGQKVEFLVSFYNNEISEKSEIFDDQFSVERPDGSNFTLKIRSTKLEDSAMYFCATSSSLEQFFGPGTRLTVL.

The genes are TRBV27 and TRBJ1-1; 7 nucleotides match TRBD1. This CDR3 contains 14 residues. Germline CDR1 reads MNHEY; CDR2 reads SMNVEV (reference sequence). V lost 10 bases and J lost 0; bases outside the gene matches: 8. The CDR3 sequence: CATHPGGLNTEAFF. CDR3 sequence (DNA): TGTGCCACCCACCCAGGGGGTTTGAACACTGAAGCTTTCTTT.

This rearrangement joins TRBV19 to TRBJ1-1; D unclear. This CDR3 contains 11 residues. CDR1 and CDR2 from the germline V gene are LNHDA and SQIVND (reference sequence). Trimming removed 7 bases at V and 4 bases at J, with 7 bases between. DNA for the CDR3: TGTGCCAGTACACAGACCACTGAAGCTTTCTTT. It translates to CASTQTTEAFF.

The chain couples TRBV7-9 to TRBJ1-5; TRBD1 agrees at 7 bases. The V and J ends lost 10 bases and 2 bases, in that order; junction bases with no gene match: 5. Germline V CDR1 and CDR2: SEHNR, FQNEAQ (reference sequence). CDR3 size: 13 residues. Here the CDR3 reads CATDDRGNQPQHF. The CDR3 DNA follows: TGTGCCACCGATGACAGGGGCAATCAGCCCCAGCATTTT.

The chain uses TRBV5-4 and TRBJ2-7; perhaps TRBD1 as D (6 bases). The V gene's germline CDR1 is SGHNT and CDR2 YYREEE (reference sequence). The CDR3 runs 15 residues. Trimming removed 0 bases at V and 5 bases at J, with 15 bases between. In DNA form, the CDR3 reads TGTGCCAGCAGCTTGGGGGGGCAGCCATGGGACGAGCAGTACTTC. It specifies CASSLGGQPWDEQYF. Full variable domain (remainder filled in from reference TRBV5-4 and TRBJ2-7): ETGVTQSPTHLIKTRGQQVTLRCSSQSGHNTVSWYQQALGQGPQFIFQYYREEENGRGNFPPRFSGLQFPNYSSELNVNALELDDSALYLCASSLGGQPWDEQYFGPGTRLTVT.

The chain joins TRBV10-1 to TRBJ2-3; TRBD2 aligns across 10 bases. Germline CDR1 WNHNN, CDR2 SYGVQD (reference sequence). The CDR3 has 14 residues. V lost 8 bases to trimming and J lost 1 base; unmatched junction nucleotides: 3. DNA for the CDR3: TGCGCCAGCCGTCTAGCGGGAGGCACAGATACGCAGTATTTT. It encodes CASRLAGGTDTQYF.

The rearrangement uses TRBV27 and TRBJ1-2; possibly TRBD1 for D (6 bases). The CDR3 covers 15 residues. From germline, CDR1 is MNHEY and CDR2 SMNVEV (reference sequence). Trimming removed 2 bases from V and 5 bases from J, with 15 bases in between. DNA for the CDR3: TGTGCCAGCAGTTTAGGCGGGGGGCGCATGTATGGCTACACCTTC. Translating it yields CASSLGGGRMYGYTF.

The chain is built from TRBV4-1 and TRBJ2-5; 9 nucleotides line up with TRBD2. This CDR3 has 15 residues. V trimming: 4 bases; J trimming: 3 bases; junction bases outside the gene matches: 6. Germline-derived CDR1 and CDR2 are MGHRA and YSYEKL. The CDR3 nucleotides read TGCGCCAGCAGCCGACTAGCGGCAGAGAAAGAGACCCAGTACTTC. Translating it yields CASSRLAAEKETQYF.

This chain links TRBV4-2 with TRBJ2-7, with D tentatively TRBD2 (6 bases). The CDR3 has 17 residues. The V gene lost 1 base and the J gene lost 0 bases, with 16 bases spanning the gap. Germline V gives CDR1 LGHNA, CDR2 YNFKEQ. The CDR3 is CASSQVRRDFFSYEQYF. The DNA of the CDR3 is TGTGCCAGCAGCCAAGTTCGCCGGGACTTCTTCTCCTACGAGCAGTACTTC.

This sequence joins TRBV5-4 and TRBJ1-5; 7 bases match TRBD1. J lost 6 bases, V lost 4 bases, and 7 bases had no gene match. The V gene's germline CDR1 is SGHNT and CDR2 YYREEE (reference sequence). The CDR3 spans 14 residues. CDR3 sequence reads: CASSLGGGGQPQHF. The CDR3, as DNA: TGTGCCAGCAGCCTGGGAGGGGGCGGTCAGCCCCAGCATTTT.